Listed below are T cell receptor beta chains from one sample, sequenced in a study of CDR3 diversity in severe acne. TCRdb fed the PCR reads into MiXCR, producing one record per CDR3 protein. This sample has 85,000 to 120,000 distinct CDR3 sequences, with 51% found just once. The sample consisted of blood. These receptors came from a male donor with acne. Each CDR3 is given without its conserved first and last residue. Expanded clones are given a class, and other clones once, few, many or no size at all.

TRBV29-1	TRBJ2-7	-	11	SVVGQGLYEQY
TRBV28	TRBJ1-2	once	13	ASSLQPGQGNGYT
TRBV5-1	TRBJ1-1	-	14	ASSPPGARGSTEAF
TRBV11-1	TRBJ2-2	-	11	ASSLSTSGELF
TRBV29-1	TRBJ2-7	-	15	SVEGASGKLSSYEQY
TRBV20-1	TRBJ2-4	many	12	SARDSFAKNIQY
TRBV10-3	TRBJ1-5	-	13	ASPRARVFNQPQH
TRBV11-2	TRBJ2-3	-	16	ASSQLGLVAGGPDTQY
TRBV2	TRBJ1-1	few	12	ASSEGIRGTEAF
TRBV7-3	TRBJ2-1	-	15	ASSRNPGTSGSGEQF